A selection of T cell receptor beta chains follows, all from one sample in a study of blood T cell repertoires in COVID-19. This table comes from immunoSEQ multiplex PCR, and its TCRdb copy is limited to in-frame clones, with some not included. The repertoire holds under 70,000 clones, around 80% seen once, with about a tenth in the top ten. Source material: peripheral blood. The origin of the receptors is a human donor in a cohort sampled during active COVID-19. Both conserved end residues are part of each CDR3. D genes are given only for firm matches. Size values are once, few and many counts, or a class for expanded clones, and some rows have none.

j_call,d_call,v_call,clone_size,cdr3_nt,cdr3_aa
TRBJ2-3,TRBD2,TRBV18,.,TGTGCCAGCTCACCACGGACTAGCGGGAGGGCAGATACGCAGTATTTT,CASSPRTSGRADTQYF
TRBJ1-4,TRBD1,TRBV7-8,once,TGTGCCAGCAGCCCAAGCGCAGGGGGAGAAAAACTGTTTTTT,CASSPSAGGEKLFF
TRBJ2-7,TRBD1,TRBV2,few,TGTGCCAGCCTCGGGGACAGGGGCCAAGAGCAGTACTTC,CASLGDRGQEQYF
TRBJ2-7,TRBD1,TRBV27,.,TGTGCCAGCAGTGGACAGGGTAGCTCCTACGAGCAGTACTTC,CASSGQGSSYEQYF
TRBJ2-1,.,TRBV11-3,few,TGTGCCAGCAGCTCAGCTGGGACACGATCGAATGAGCAGTTCTTC,CASSSAGTRSNEQFF
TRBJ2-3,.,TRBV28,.,TGTGCCAGCATCGAACCCCTCGAAGGGGCGTCGACAGATACGCAGTATTTT,CASIEPLEGASTDTQYF
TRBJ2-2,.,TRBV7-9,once,TGTGCCAGCAGCGCTGAGGCCCCCGGGGAGCTGTTTTTT,CASSAEAPGELFF
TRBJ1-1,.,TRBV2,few,TGTGCCAGCAGCAAATACAGCTGGGCTAACACTGAAGCTTTCTTT,CASSKYSWANTEAFF
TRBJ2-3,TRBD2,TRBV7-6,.,TGTGCCAGCAGCTTAGGGACTAGTACTAGCACAGATACGCAGTATTTT,CASSLGTSTSTDTQYF
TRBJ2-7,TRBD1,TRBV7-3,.,TGTGCCAGCAGCCCCGGGACAGGCTCCTACGAGCAGTACTTC,CASSPGTGSYEQYF
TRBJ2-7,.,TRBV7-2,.,TGTGCCAGCAGCTTAACCGCGGGGCACGAGCAGTACTTC,CASSLTAGHEQYF
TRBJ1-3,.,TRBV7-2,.,TGTGCCAGCAGCTTCCCTAGGCCGGTGGGTGGAAACACCATATATTTT,CASSFPRPVGGNTIYF
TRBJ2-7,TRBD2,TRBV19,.,TGTGCCAGTAGTATAAGCACTAGCGGGACCTACGAGCAGTACTTC,CASSISTSGTYEQYF
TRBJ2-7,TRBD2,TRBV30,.,TGTGCCTGGAGTATTAAGGGACTAGCGGGAGGGCCCCACGAGCAGTACTTC,CAWSIKGLAGGPHEQYF
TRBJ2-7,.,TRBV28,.,TGTGCCAGCATTGAGGGAAGCTCCTACGAGCAGTACTTC,CASIEGSSYEQYF
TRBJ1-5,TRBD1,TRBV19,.,TGTGCCAGTAGTATTCTCCCAGGGGGGACGAACAATCAGCCCCAGCATTTT,CASSILPGGTNNQPQHF
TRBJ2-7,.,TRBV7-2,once,TGTGCCAGCAGCTTAGGTGGGGCGGGACCCTCCTACGAGCAGTACTTC,CASSLGGAGPSYEQYF
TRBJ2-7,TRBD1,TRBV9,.,TGTGCCAGCAGCCCCCAGGGACAGGGCTCCTACGAGCAGTACTTC,CASSPQGQGSYEQYF
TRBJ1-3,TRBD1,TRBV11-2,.,TGTGCCAGCAGCTGGTCCGACAGGGGCCTCCGAAACACCATATATTTT,CASSWSDRGLRNTIYF
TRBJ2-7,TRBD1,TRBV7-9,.,TGTGCCAGCAGCCCCGACGGACAGGGGATCTACGAGCAGTACTTC,CASSPDGQGIYEQYF
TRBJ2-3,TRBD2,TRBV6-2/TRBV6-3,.,TGTGCCAGCAGTCCCCTAGCGGGAGGGACCCCAGATACGCAGTATTTT,CASSPLAGGTPDTQYF
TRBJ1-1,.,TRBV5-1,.,TGCGCCAGCAGCTACCACCAGGGGAACTCTGAAGCTTTCTTT,CASSYHQGNSEAFF
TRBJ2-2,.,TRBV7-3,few,TGTGCCAGCAGCTTATTGAGTACCGGGGAGCTGTTTTTT,CASSLLSTGELFF
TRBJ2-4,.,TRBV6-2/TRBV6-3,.,TGTGCCAGCAGTTACCCCCAGGGGCTCATCCGTAGTGGGCACATTCAGTACTTC,CASSYPQGLIRSGHIQYF
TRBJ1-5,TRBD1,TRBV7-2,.,TGTGCCAGCAGCGCGGGACAGGGGGGCAATCAGCCCCAGCATTTT,CASSAGQGGNQPQHF
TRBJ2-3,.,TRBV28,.,TGTGCCAGCAGTCGCCGGGACATGGGCACAGATACGCAGTATTTT,CASSRRDMGTDTQYF
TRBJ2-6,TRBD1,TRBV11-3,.,TGTGCCAGCAGCCCGGGACAGGCTGGGGCCAACGTCCTGACTTTC,CASSPGQAGANVLTF
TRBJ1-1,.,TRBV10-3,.,TGTGCCATCACTGAGACAGCCGACACTGAAGCTTTCTTT,CAITETADTEAFF
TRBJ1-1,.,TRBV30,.,TGTGCCTGGACTTCTCGTGGACAGCAGAACACTGAAGCTTTCTTT,CAWTSRGQQNTEAFF
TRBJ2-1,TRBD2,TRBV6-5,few,TGTGCCAGCAGTTACGGGGGGGATACCAATGAGCAGTTCTTC,CASSYGGDTNEQFF
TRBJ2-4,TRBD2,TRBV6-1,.,TGTGCCAGCAGTGTACTAGCGTTGGGAGCCAAAAACATTCAGTACTTC,CASSVLALGAKNIQYF
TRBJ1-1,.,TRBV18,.,TGTGCCAGCTCACCCGGGAACACTGAAGCTTTCTTT,CASSPGNTEAFF
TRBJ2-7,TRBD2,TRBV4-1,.,TGCGCCAGCAGTCCAACTAGCGGGCGACCCTACGAGCAGTACTTC,CASSPTSGRPYEQYF
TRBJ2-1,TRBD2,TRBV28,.,TGTGCCACCTCGCCGGCGGGAGGGCCTACGCAGTTCTTC,CATSPAGGPTQFF
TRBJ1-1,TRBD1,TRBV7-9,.,TGTGCCAGCAGCACCCGCGGGACAGGGAACACTGAAGCTTTCTTT,CASSTRGTGNTEAFF
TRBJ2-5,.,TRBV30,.,TGTGCCTGGAGCAGGGGGGAATTAGAGACCCAGTACTTC,CAWSRGELETQYF